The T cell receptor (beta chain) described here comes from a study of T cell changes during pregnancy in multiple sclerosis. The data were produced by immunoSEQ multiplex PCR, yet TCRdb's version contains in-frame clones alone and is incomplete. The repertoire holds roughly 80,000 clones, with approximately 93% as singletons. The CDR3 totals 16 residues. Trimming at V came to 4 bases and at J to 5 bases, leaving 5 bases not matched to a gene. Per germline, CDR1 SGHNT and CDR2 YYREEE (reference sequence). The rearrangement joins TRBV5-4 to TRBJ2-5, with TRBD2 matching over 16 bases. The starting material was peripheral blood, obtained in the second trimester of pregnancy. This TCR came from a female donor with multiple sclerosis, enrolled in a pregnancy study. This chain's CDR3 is CASSPGLAGGQETQYF. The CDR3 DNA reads TGTGCCAGCAGCCCGGGACTAGCGGGGGGGCAGGAGACCCAGTACTTC.